These T cell receptor beta chains were read from a single sample in a study of shared clonotypes between healthy human individuals. Libraries were prepared by immunoSEQ multiplex PCR; TCRdb keeps only in-frame clonotypes and omits some of them. The data contain about 1.5 million clones, 98% of them singletons. The sample consisted of naive CD4+ T cells sorted from blood. The receptors come from a man between 25 and 39 years old in good health. The CDR3 runs from the conserved cysteine through the conserved F or W. A D gene is named only where the DNA matches it firmly. For some rows the clone size is stated as once, few or many, or as a class when expanded; others skip it.

TRBD2,NA,TRBV5-1,TRBJ2-6,TGCGCCAGCAGCTTGGTACGCGGGGGAAGTTCTGGGGCCAACGTCCTGACTTTC,CASSLVRGGSSGANVLTF
NA,NA,TRBV18,TRBJ1-5,TGTGCCAGCTCACCGACGGTGGGCACCCCTCAGCCCCAGCATTTT,CASSPTVGTPQPQHF
TRBD2,NA,TRBV29-1,TRBJ2-6,TGCAGCGTTGAATCTTCTAGCGGGAGCCTGGGCGTCCTGACTTTC,CSVESSSGSLGVLTF
NA,NA,TRBV9,TRBJ2-5,TGTGCCAGCAGCGTAGCGGGAACCGGGGGGCGAGAGACCCAGTACTTC,CASSVAGTGGRETQYF
NA,NA,TRBV28,TRBJ2-1,TGTGCCAGCAGCCCCCTCGGTAGCTCCTACAATGAGCAGTTCTTC,CASSPLGSSYNEQFF
NA,NA,TRBV27,TRBJ2-2,TGTGCCAGCAGTCATGGAGCGAACACCGGGGAGCTGTTTTTT,CASSHGANTGELFF
NA,NA,TRBV18,TRBJ2-3,TGTGCCAGCTCACCGATCCCGAGCACAGATACGCAGTATTTT,CASSPIPSTDTQYF
NA,NA,TRBV29-1,TRBJ1-4,TGCAGCGTTAAGACTGCTGATTTTGAAAAACTGTTTTTT,CSVKTADFEKLFF
NA,NA,TRBV30,TRBJ1-2,TGTGCCTGGAGTGTACGACGGTTCTATGGCTACACCTTC,CAWSVRRFYGYTF
TRBD2,NA,TRBV18,TRBJ2-5,TGTGCCAGCTCACTCCAAGCGGGAGGGTTGGAGACCCAGTACTTC,CASSLQAGGLETQYF
NA,NA,TRBV5-5,TRBJ2-7,TGTGCCAGCAGCATCAGGGTTCCCTACGAGCAGTACTTC,CASSIRVPYEQYF
NA,NA,TRBV27,TRBJ2-7,TGTGCCAGCAGTCGCCACACGCTCTACGAGCAGTACTTC,CASSRHTLYEQYF
NA,NA,TRBV4-1,TRBJ1-4,TGCGCCAGCAGCCATCCACCCCTAGGCGGAGTTGAAAAACTGTTTTTT,CASSHPPLGGVEKLFF
NA,NA,TRBV18,TRBJ1-4,TGTGCCAGCTCACTAACACTCGCTGCAACTAATGAAAAACTGTTTTTT,CASSLTLAATNEKLFF
TRBD2,NA,TRBV7-9,TRBJ2-3,TGTGCCAGCAGGCTAGCGGGCACTACGCAGTATTTT,CASRLAGTTQYF
NA,NA,TRBV7-9,TRBJ2-3,TGTGCCAGCAGCTTGGACGGGACGGGAGATACGCAGTATTTT,CASSLDGTGDTQYF
TRBD2,NA,TRBV7-9,TRBJ2-1,TGTGCCAGCAGCCCCCACGGAGGTAGCGGGAGGTCCTCCTACAATGAGCAGTTCTTC,CASSPHGGSGRSSYNEQFF
TRBD1,NA,TRBV6-1,TRBJ1-2,TGTGCCAGCAGTAGAGGACAGGGGGAACCTTATGGCTACACCTTC,CASSRGQGEPYGYTF
NA,NA,TRBV12-5,TRBJ2-1,TGTGCTAGTGGTTTGCGGCGGGGAGGTGAGCAGTTCTTC,CASGLRRGGEQFF
TRBD2,NA,TRBV5-1,TRBJ2-7,TGCGCCAGCAGCTTGGTGCTAGCGGGGGCTCCGGGGGGCGAGCAGTACTTC,CASSLVLAGAPGGEQYF
NA,once,TRBV2,TRBJ2-1,TGTGCCAGTATTATGCAGCCAGGGAACCATGAGCAGTTCTTC,CASIMQPGNHEQFF
NA,NA,TRBV6-5,TRBJ1-2,TGTGCCAGCAGGGGGAGGGGTGCTAACTATGGCTACACCTTC,CASRGRGANYGYTF
NA,once,TRBV4-1,TRBJ2-5,TGCGCCAGCAGCCCAGGCGGGGCGGCCCCCGTGACCCAGTACTTC,CASSPGGAAPVTQYF
NA,NA,TRBV5-1,TRBJ2-1,TGCGCCAGCAGCTTGCTCACCCGCTCCTACAATGAGCAGTTCTTC,CASSLLTRSYNEQFF
TRBD1,NA,TRBV7-8,TRBJ2-2,TGTGCCACCGCCGGACAGGGAGTAGCCGGGGAGCTGTTTTTT,CATAGQGVAGELFF
TRBD2,NA,TRBV11-3,TRBJ2-5,TGTGCCAGCAGCCACGGGGGAGGGGAGACCCAGTACTTC,CASSHGGGETQYF
TRBD2,NA,TRBV9,TRBJ2-3,TGTGCCAGCAGCCCCGGACTAGCGGGAGCCGTTGGTACGCAGTATTTT,CASSPGLAGAVGTQYF
NA,NA,TRBV30,TRBJ2-3,TGTGCCATGTCCAGGAACACAGATACGCAGTATTTT,CAMSRNTDTQYF
TRBD1,NA,TRBV28,TRBJ1-1,TGTGCCAGCAGGGCCGGGACAGCTAACACTGAAGCTTTCTTT,CASRAGTANTEAFF
NA,NA,TRBV5-6,TRBJ2-7,TGTGCCAGCAGCATCCGACTACGCTACGAGCAGTACTTC,CASSIRLRYEQYF
NA,NA,TRBV6-5,TRBJ1-2,TGTGCCAGCAGTTACGAGGTCCTCTATGGCTACACCTTC,CASSYEVLYGYTF
NA,NA,TRBV11-2,TRBJ2-7,TGTGCCAGCAGCTTAGATCGCGGATCTCCCTACGAGCAGTACTTC,CASSLDRGSPYEQYF
TRBD1,NA,TRBV11-3,TRBJ2-2,TGTGCCAGCAGGCCGGGACAGACGAACACCGGGGAGCTGTTTTTT,CASRPGQTNTGELFF
NA,NA,TRBV6-5,TRBJ2-6,TGTGCCAGCAGTTACCTCGGGAATGGGGCCAACGTCCTGACTTTC,CASSYLGNGANVLTF
NA,NA,TRBV16,TRBJ2-4,TGTGCCAGCAGCCAATCCGGACAGCGGGGTGTAGCCAAAAACATTCAGTACTTC,CASSQSGQRGVAKNIQYF
TRBD1,NA,TRBV10-3,TRBJ2-3,TGTGCCATGGCCGCGACAGGGGGCAGAGATACGCAGTATTTT,CAMAATGGRDTQYF
NA,NA,TRBV9,TRBJ2-5,TGTGCCAGCAGCGTAGGGCAGGGTCAAGAGACCCAGTACTTC,CASSVGQGQETQYF
NA,NA,TRBV11-2,TRBJ2-1,TGTGCCAGCAGCCCTCTGCGGGGAAGCAATGAGCAGTTCTTC,CASSPLRGSNEQFF
TRBD2,NA,TRBV5-1,TRBJ2-3,TGCGCCAGCAGCCCGCTACCCGGACTAGCGGGAGAACTAGATACGCAGTATTTT,CASSPLPGLAGELDTQYF
TRBD1,NA,TRBV11-2,TRBJ2-3,TGTGCCAGCAGGTATACAGGGGGCAAATACACAGATACGCAGTATTTT,CASRYTGGKYTDTQYF
TRBD2,NA,TRBV6-5,TRBJ2-3,TGTGCCAGCACCGAGACTAGCGGGAGAACAGATACGCAGTATTTT,CASTETSGRTDTQYF
NA,NA,TRBV2,TRBJ2-5,TGTGCCAGCAGTGGAAGGGTAGGGGGGGACCAAGAGACCCAGTACTTC,CASSGRVGGDQETQYF
NA,NA,TRBV19,TRBJ2-7,TGTGCCAGTAGTCAGGGACAACGCACCGAGCAGTACTTC,CASSQGQRTEQYF
TRBD2,NA,TRBV7-7,TRBJ2-5,TGTGCCAGCAGCTTAGAGCTAGCGGGAGGGCCCGAAGAGACCCAGTACTTC,CASSLELAGGPEETQYF
TRBD1,NA,TRBV28,TRBJ2-7,TGTGCCAGCAGCGCAGGACGGGACAGAAACTACGAGCAGTACTTC,CASSAGRDRNYEQYF
TRBD1,NA,TRBV30,TRBJ2-7,TGTGCCTGGAGGGAGACAGGGGGGAGCGGAAAGCAGTACTTC,CAWRETGGSGKQYF
NA,NA,TRBV7-3,TRBJ2-1,TGTGCCAGCAGCTCATTCAAAGTATCCGGGGGGCAGTTCTTC,CASSSFKVSGGQFF